Presented here are 24 T cell receptor beta chains from one specimen sequenced in a study of blood T cell repertoires in COVID-19. Clones were sequenced by immunoSEQ multiplex PCR, and TCRdb holds only the in-frame ones, with some missing. The table includes fewer than 500,000 clones, 70% to 90% detected once. The sequenced sample was PBMCs or T cells enriched from blood (not recorded which). The receptor source for this set is a man in his thirties or forties who had recovered from COVID-19.

The rearrangement links TRBV9 to TRBJ1-3; D ambiguous. CDR3 length equals 16 residues. CDR1 is SGDLS, CDR2 YYNGEE, per germline. The V end was cut by 3 bases, the J end by 0 bases, with 13 bases between. In nucleotides, the CDR3 is TGTGCCAGCAGCGGCTACCTGTTTAGCTCTGGAAACACCATATATTTT. Translating gives CASSGYLFSSGNTIYF.

The chain is built from TRBV3-1 (or the pseudogene TRBV3-2) and TRBJ2-2, with 7 bases identical to TRBD2. CDR1 is LGHDT and CDR2 is YNNKEL in the germline V gene (reference sequence). The CDR3 extends over 15 amino acids. V gave up 4 bases and J gave up 1 base; unmatched junction bases: 3. CDR3 DNA: TGTGCCAGCAGCCCGGGACTAAAGAACACCGGGGAGCTGTTTTTT. This encodes CASSPGLKNTGELFF.

The sample holds a few counts of this clone. The gene calls are TRBV10-3 and TRBJ2-7; 8 bases fit TRBD2. V gave up 3 bases and J gave up 0 bases; unmatched junction bases: 10. Germline values: CDR1 ENHRY, CDR2 SYGVKD. CDR3 size: 17 residues. CDR3 nucleotides: TGTGCCATCAGTGATCTCCCGGCGGGGGGTGTCTCCTACGAGCAGTACTTC. Translating it yields CAISDLPAGGVSYEQYF.

This clone was detected only once. CDR3 sequence: CASSQGAGLGNTIYF. CDR3 coding DNA: TGTGCCAGCAGCCAAGGGGCGGGGCTGGGAAACACCATATATTTT. V usage is TRBV3-1 (or the pseudogene TRBV3-2) and J usage is TRBJ1-3; perhaps TRBD1 as D (5 bases). This CDR3 is built from 15 residues. V lost 1 base and J lost 4, with 11 bases in between. CDR1 is LGHDT and CDR2 is YNNKEL in the germline V gene (reference sequence).

J is TRBJ2-3 and V is TRBV7-9; D ambiguous. V shed 3 bases and J shed 5 bases, with 12 bases lying between them. The CDR3 has 14 amino acids. Germline CDR1 SEHNR, CDR2 FQNEAQ (reference sequence). CDR3 loop: CASSFQARVDTQYF. The CDR3 DNA sequence: TGTGCCAGCAGCTTTCAAGCCCGGGTAGATACGCAGTATTTT. Looking up the rest from reference TRBV7-9 and TRBJ2-3 gives the full variable domain: DTGVSQNPRHKITKRGQNVTFRCDPISEHNRLYWYRQTLGQGPEFLTYFQNEAQLEKSRLLSDRFSAERPKGSFSTLEIQRTEQGDSAMYLCASSFQARVDTQYFGPGTRLTVL.

The rearrangement links TRBV5-1 to TRBJ1-1, with 9 bases matching TRBD1. Germline loops: CDR1 SGHRS, CDR2 YFSETQ. The CDR3 is 14 amino acids. The V segment lost 5 bases and the J segment 4 bases; nucleotides outside the gene matches: 6. The CDR3 loop is CASSLGQGVTEAFF. In DNA form, the CDR3 reads TGCGCCAGCAGTCTGGGACAGGGCGTCACTGAAGCTTTCTTT.

The rearrangement joins TRBV6-1 to TRBJ2-1; D not resolved. Trimming cost V 2 bases and J 0 bases, with 11 bases left between them. The CDR3 is 16 residues long. Germline assignment: CDR1 MNHNS and CDR2 SASEGT. The chain's CDR3 is CASSERQPSSYNEQFF. The CDR3 DNA reads TGTGCCAGCAGTGAAAGACAACCGAGCTCCTACAATGAGCAGTTCTTC.

CDR3: CAAAGDGYTF. CDR3 sequence (DNA): TGTGCCGCCGCCGGGGATGGCTACACCTTC. The chain is built from TRBV28 and TRBJ1-2, with D hard to call. The CDR3 runs 10 residues. The germline V gene has CDR1 MDHEN and CDR2 SYDVKM. V dropped 11 bases and J dropped 6 bases, with 10 bases sitting between them.

V gene TRBV4-1 combines with J gene TRBJ2-1; 10 bases are a match to TRBD2. The CDR3 extends over 20 amino acids. The germline CDR1 and CDR2 sequences are MGHRA and YSYEKL. V lost 4 bases to trimming and J lost 2 bases; unmatched junction nucleotides: 17. CDR3 protein: CASSPKMEGSGGMAYNEQFF. The CDR3 DNA reads TGCGCCAGCAGCCCCAAGATGGAGGGTAGCGGGGGGATGGCCTACAATGAGCAGTTCTTC.

The chain employs TRBV7-3 and TRBJ2-6, with 9 bases fitting TRBD1. Germline assignment: CDR1 SGHTA and CDR2 FQGTGA. The CDR3 consists of 19 residues. The ends lost 5 bases at V and 0 bases at J; junction bases unmatched: 11. CDR3 DNA sequence: TGTGCCAGCAGCCTGACCGGGACAGGGTTGCTCTCTGGGGCCAACGTCCTGACTTTC. It codes for CASSLTGTGLLSGANVLTF.

Written as DNA, the CDR3 is TGTGCCACCAGTTACGCAGGGGCGGGCGGGGAGCTGTTTTTT. Its translation: CATSYAGAGGELFF. The genes are TRBV9 and TRBJ2-2; D may be TRBD1 (6 bases). Germline V CDR1 and CDR2: SGDLS, YYNGEE. CDR3 length equals 14 residues. Trimming cost V 9 bases and J 7 bases, with 19 bases left between them. Drawing the rest from reference TRBV9 and TRBJ2-2, the complete variable domain is DSGVTQTPKHLITATGQRVTLRCSPRSGDLSVYWYQQSLDQGLQFLIQYYNGEERAKGNILERFSAQQFPDLHSELNLSSLELGDSALYFCATSYAGAGGELFFGEGSRLTVL.

This clone was observed a few times. The rearrangement uses TRBV9 and TRBJ2-2; D not resolved. CDR1 and CDR2 (germline): SGDLS, YYNGEE. This CDR3 is 13 amino acids long. Trimming left V 3 bases short and J 2 bases short, with 5 bases between. In DNA form, the CDR3 reads TGTGCCAGCAGCGAGAGCAACACCGGGGAGCTGTTTTTT. Translating gives CASSESNTGELFF.

The chain has TRBV20-1 and TRBJ1-2; D unclear. CDR3 length: 10 amino acids. Deletions cut 5 bases from V and 2 bases from J, with 3 bases between. From germline, CDR1 is DFQATT and CDR2 SNEGSKA (reference sequence). The CDR3 reads CSAGNYGYTF. In DNA form, the CDR3 reads TGCAGTGCTGGCAACTATGGCTACACCTTC.

This chain uses TRBV11-2 with TRBJ2-5; the match to TRBD1 covers 7 bases. V was pared by 7 bases and J by 5 bases, with 10 bases of the junction left unmatched. The length of the CDR3 is 14 residues. Germline V gives CDR1 SGHAT, CDR2 FQNNGV. CDR3 amino acids: CASTTTGAWETQYF. The DNA of the CDR3 is TGTGCCAGCACGACTACAGGGGCTTGGGAGACCCAGTACTTC.

The J gene is TRBJ1-3, the V gene TRBV4-1, with D uncertain. Germline loops: CDR1 MGHRA, CDR2 YSYEKL. The CDR3 spans 15 residues. Trimming left V 6 bases short and J 0 bases short, with 12 bases between. The CDR3 nucleotides are TGCGCCAGCAGTCTAGACGGGAGCTCTGGAAACACCATATATTTT. Its translation: CASSLDGSSGNTIYF.

This clone has only a few counts. The chain has TRBV9 and TRBJ1-1, with 7 bases fitting TRBD1. Unmatched junction bases numbered 8, after V lost 4 bases and J lost 2 bases. The CDR3 sequence is 15 residues long. Germline values: CDR1 SGDLS, CDR2 YYNGEE. CDR3 residues: CASSSRTGINTEAFF. CDR3 in DNA: TGTGCCAGCAGCTCGCGGACAGGAATTAACACTGAAGCTTTCTTT.

The gene calls are TRBV4-3 and TRBJ2-1; D gene uncertain. V was shortened by 8 bases and J by 5 bases, with 16 bases between the two germline ends. CDR1 and CDR2 (germline): LGHNA, YSLEER. The CDR3 is 14 residues long. The CDR3 protein is CASAVSTGHNEQFF. As DNA, the CDR3 is TGCGCCAGCGCCGTGAGTACGGGTCACAATGAGCAGTTCTTC.

This clone has more than one count but fewer than ten. The chain employs TRBV7-9 and TRBJ2-5; 7 positions agree with TRBD1. Germline V gene data show CDR1 as SEHNR and CDR2 as FQNEAQ (reference sequence). This CDR3 is built from 14 residues. The J segment lost 4 bases and the V segment lost 4 bases, leaving 6 bases of the junction unmatched. The CDR3 sequence is CASSSQGPRETQYF. CDR3 in DNA: TGTGCCAGCAGCTCACAGGGGCCCCGAGAGACCCAGTACTTC.

This chain joins TRBV6-2 or TRBV6-3 and TRBJ1-2, with TRBD1 matching over 8 bases. V gave up 6 bases and J gave up 4 bases; unmatched junction bases: 1. Germline assignment: CDR1 MNHEY and CDR2 SVGEGT. CDR3 size: 12 residues. CDR3 coding DNA: TGTGCCAGCAGCACAGGGGGCTATGGCTACACCTTC. This encodes CASSTGGYGYTF.

The CDR3 DNA reads as TGTGCCACCAGCACCAGACCGGGGAACACTGAAGCTTTCTTT. Translating it yields CATSTRPGNTEAFF. This sequence joins TRBV15 and TRBJ1-1, with D uncertain. The CDR3 has 14 residues. Germline assignment: CDR1 LNHNV and CDR2 YYDKDF (reference sequence). V was clipped by 4 bases and J by 1 base, with 10 bases between them. Full variable domain (outside the CDR3, taken from reference TRBV15 and TRBJ1-1): DAMVIQNPRYQVTQFGKPVTLSCSQTLNHNVMYWYQQKSSQAPKLLFHYYDKDFNNEADTPDNFQSRRPNTSFCFLDIRSPGLGDTAMYLCATSTRPGNTEAFFGQGTRLTVV.

The rearrangement uses TRBV5-6 and TRBJ2-7; D is possibly TRBD1 (6 bases). CDR3 length: 14 residues. Germline V CDR1 and CDR2: SGHDT, YYEEEE. V was pared by 1 base and J by 0 bases, with 8 bases between. The CDR3 nucleotides are TGTGCCAGCAGCTTGTGGGGGCCCTCCTACGAGCAGTACTTC. This encodes CASSLWGPSYEQYF.

This sequence joins TRBV30 and TRBJ1-1; a weak D match, TRBD1 (5 bases). The V gene's germline CDR1 is GTSNPN and CDR2 SVGIG (reference sequence). The CDR3 extends over 13 amino acids. The V end was cut by 0 bases, the J end by 2 bases, with 7 bases between. CDR3: CAWSVGHNTEAFF. As DNA, the CDR3 is TGTGCCTGGAGTGTAGGACATAACACTGAAGCTTTCTTT.

The chain is built from TRBV5-1 and TRBJ2-7, with TRBD2 matching 9 bases. CDR3 length: 15 residues. The germline CDR1 and CDR2 sequences are SGHRS and YFSETQ. V lost 3 bases to trimming and J lost 2 bases; unmatched junction nucleotides: 6. CDR3 in amino acids: CASSSGTSSPYEQYF. The CDR3 DNA sequence: TGCGCCAGCAGCTCAGGGACTAGCAGTCCCTACGAGCAGTACTTC.

This clone has only a few counts. The V and J genes are TRBV3-1 (or the pseudogene TRBV3-2) and TRBJ2-1; 8 nucleotides line up with TRBD2. V lost 5 bases to trimming and J lost 2 bases; unmatched junction nucleotides: 5. Germline assignment: CDR1 LGHDT and CDR2 YNNKEL (reference sequence). This CDR3 has 15 amino acids. The CDR3 DNA reads as TGTGCCAGCAGCAATGAGGGACTAGCCTACAATGAGCAGTTCTTC. The encoded protein is CASSNEGLAYNEQFF.